This entry features one T cell receptor beta chain sequence. No antigen is known for it. This entry comes from a study of cytomegalovirus exposure and HLA in healthy donors. Study-level information: Earlier results showed roughly 120 million unique TCR beta sequences derived from about 179 million T cells.

The length of the CDR3 is 15 residues. V lost 5 bases, J lost 1 base, and 6 bases stayed unmatched. Germline V gives CDR1 SGHTA, CDR2 FQGNSA. The PCR made use of 60 Vbeta and 13 Jbeta primers. The assay was immunoSEQ multiplex PCR, and TCRdb's table has in-frame clones only and misses some. The sample contains about 110,000 clones, 60% to 80% of which appear only once. General study results and limits: A later analysis showed HLA-associated TCR beta chains outstripping equally common others in clonal expansion.

The TCR was taken from a man aged 45-60 years in good health and CMV-seropositive. The sequenced sample consisted of PBMCs. V is TRBV7-2 and J is TRBJ1-2; 8 bases are a match to TRBD1. CDR3 nucleotides: TGTGCCAGCAGCGGACAGGGACGGGGTAACTATGGCTACACCTTC. Protein product: CASSGQGRGNYGYTF.